This passage covers 4 T cell receptor beta chains from one sample sequenced in a study of Ad26.COV2.S vaccination and SARS-CoV-2 variants. TCRdb's copy holds only in-frame clones and misses some; the assay was immunoSEQ multiplex PCR. The sample holds 380,000 or so clones, about 80% seen once. The sample's treatment: around 19 received Ad26.COV2.S at low or high dose, single or two shots; 5 received placebo; per-sample allocation not given. It was on day 63 after the first vaccine or placebo injection that samples were taken. The material sequenced was peripheral blood, taken in a trial of Ad26.COV2.S vaccine versus placebo. The source is a person aged 18-65 years who received the Ad26.COV2.S COVID-19 vaccine or a placebo.

The rearrangement uses TRBV25-1 and TRBJ1-2; D possibly corresponds to TRBD1 (5 bases). V dropped 4 bases and J dropped 8 bases, with 11 bases sitting between them. The CDR3 loop spans 12 amino acids. Germline V gives CDR1 MGHDK, CDR2 SYGVNS. The DNA for the CDR3 is TGTGCCAGCAGTGGGCCAAGGGGCGGCTACACCTTC. Its translation: CASSGPRGGYTF.

The chain combines TRBV6-4 with TRBJ2-3, with no clear D. The V gene's germline CDR1 is MRHNA and CDR2 SNTAGT. The length of the CDR3 is 14 residues. Trimming stripped 6 bases from V and 3 bases from J, with 13 bases between. The chain's CDR3 is CASRGPIATDTQYF. The CDR3 DNA follows: TGTGCCAGCAGAGGTCCCATTGCGACAGATACGCAGTATTTT.

The chain employs TRBV3-1 (or the pseudogene TRBV3-2) and TRBJ1-5; 7 nucleotides agree with TRBD1. Germline V gene lookup returns CDR1 LGHDT and CDR2 YNNKEL (reference sequence). J lost 7 bases, V lost 0 bases, and 9 bases had no gene match. The CDR3 runs to 16 residues. CDR3 amino acids: CASSQDNDRAGQPQHF. In nucleotides, the CDR3 is TGTGCCAGCAGCCAAGATAACGACAGGGCAGGACAGCCCCAGCATTTT.

The chain couples TRBV28 to TRBJ1-1, with D possibly TRBD1 on 6 matching bases. Per germline, CDR1 MDHEN and CDR2 SYDVKM. This CDR3 is 18 amino acids long. The V and J ends lost 6 bases and 0 bases respectively, with 23 bases between them. The CDR3 protein is CASSPLRGSSIMNTEAFF. For the CDR3, the DNA is TGTGCCAGCAGCCCACTCAGGGGTTCTTCCATCATGAACACTGAAGCTTTCTTT.